A selection of T cell receptor beta chains follows, all from one sample in a study of CD8 T cells in ankylosing spondylitis. TCRdb re-called the 5' RACE reads with MiXCR, one entry per CDR3 protein. This repertoire shows some 130,000 distinct CDR3 sequences, about 7% found once; its top ten account for around an eighth. The sample consisted of blood, either unsorted or a sorted T cell fraction (not recorded which). The receptors originated from a female donor with ankylosing spondylitis or in good health (not recorded which). CDR3s include the opening cysteine and the closing phenylalanine or tryptophan. The order of the fields is clone size, J gene, D gene, V gene, CDR3 DNA, CDR3 protein. The D gene is left open where the match is weak. Expanded clones get a size class; other rows say once, few or many, or leave the size out.

many TRBJ2-2 NA TRBV10-3 TGTGCCATCAGTGCCCCAGGGACCGGGGAGCTGTTTTTT CAISAPGTGELFF
many TRBJ1-2 NA TRBV3-1 TGTGCCAGCAGCCAAGGGACTAACTCTAACTATGGCTACACCTTC CASSQGTNSNYGYTF
many TRBJ2-7 TRBD2 TRBV4-1 TGCGCCAGCAGCCCCCGTGGCGGGGGGTCCTACGAGCAGTACTTC CASSPRGGGSYEQYF
NA TRBJ1-1 NA TRBV18 TGTGCCAGCTCACCGTCTTACGCCTCTGAAGCTTTCTTT CASSPSYASEAFF
many TRBJ2-5 NA TRBV20-1 TGCAGTGCTAGATCCGTGGACTTAAGAGAGACCCAGTACTTC CSARSVDLRETQYF
many TRBJ2-5 NA TRBV18 TGTGCCAGCTCACCATTAAGGAGGGGTCAAGAGACCCAGTACTTC CASSPLRRGQETQYF
few TRBJ1-3 TRBD1 TRBV28 TGTGCCAGCAGTTTCTCACAGGGGCGGAAGGGAAACACCATATATTTT CASSFSQGRKGNTIYF
many TRBJ2-7 NA TRBV20-1 TGCAGTGCTAGTCACAGGGTAAGGCACGAGCAGTACTTC CSASHRVRHEQYF
many TRBJ1-4 TRBD1 TRBV5-1 TGCGCCAGCAGCCGGGACAGGGCTGGAGAAAAACTGTTTTTT CASSRDRAGEKLFF
few TRBJ1-2 NA TRBV6-5 TGTGCCAGCAGTAACTCCCACTATGGCTACACCTTC CASSNSHYGYTF
few TRBJ1-2 NA TRBV7-3 TGTGCCAGCAGCTTGGGCAGCTTTGCTAACTATGGCTACACCTTC CASSLGSFANYGYTF
many TRBJ1-4 NA TRBV30 TGTGCCTGGAGTGTAATGAGCATCGAGGATTTTTTT CAWSVMSIEDFF
many TRBJ1-1 NA TRBV29-1 TGCAGCGCCTGGACAGCTGAAGCTTTCTTT CSAWTAEAFF
few TRBJ2-5 TRBD2 TRBV15 TGTGCCACCAGCACCGGGGGGGGGGAGACCCAGTACTTC CATSTGGGETQYF
few TRBJ2-3 TRBD2 TRBV5-1 TGCGCCAGCAGCTGGGAGACTAGCCTTGGAGATACGCAGTATTTT CASSWETSLGDTQYF
many TRBJ2-1 NA TRBV7-6 TGTGCCAGCAGCTTAGCGTATGCTGGCAGGGGGGATGAGCAGTTCTTC CASSLAYAGRGDEQFF
many TRBJ1-1 TRBD1 TRBV18 TGTGCCAGCTCACCGGACAGGGTGGGCACTGAAGCTTTCTTT CASSPDRVGTEAFF
few TRBJ2-1 NA TRBV29-1 TGCAGCGTTGATCCGGGACCTTCTTACAATGAGCAGTTCTTC CSVDPGPSYNEQFF
NA TRBJ1-1 NA TRBV19 TGTGCCAGTAGTGCTTTGTCTAGGGGGGGCACTGAAGCTTTCTTT CASSALSRGGTEAFF
many TRBJ2-2 TRBD1 TRBV2 TGTGCCAGCAGTGGCCCGGGACAGTACACCGGGGAGCTGTTTTTT CASSGPGQYTGELFF
few TRBJ1-4 TRBD1 TRBV7-8 TGTGCCAGCAGCCCAGACAGGGTGGCTAATGAAAAACTGTTTTTT CASSPDRVANEKLFF
many TRBJ2-5 NA TRBV10-3 TGTGCCATCAGTGAGTCGAGGGAGACCCAGTACTTC CAISESRETQYF
many TRBJ2-7 NA TRBV7-2 TGTGCCAGCAGCGAGGACTCTGAGAGCTCCTACGAGCAGTACTTC CASSEDSESSYEQYF
few TRBJ2-3 NA TRBV29-1 TGCAGCGTTGAAAGTGCCGGACTCAAGACAGATACGCAGTATTTT CSVESAGLKTDTQYF
many TRBJ1-4 NA TRBV5-1 TGCGCCAGCAGCCCCTCGGGGGGGCCTAATGAAAAACTGTTTTTT CASSPSGGPNEKLFF
NA TRBJ2-7 NA TRBV5-1 TGCGCCAGCAGCTTGGAATGGAACAGCCACCTCTCCTACGAGCAGTACTTC CASSLEWNSHLSYEQYF
NA TRBJ2-7 NA TRBV5-1 TGCGCCAGCAGCTCTACAGGGAAAATCGGGTACGAGCAGTACTTC CASSSTGKIGYEQYF
many TRBJ1-1 NA TRBV2 TGTGCCAGCAGTGATACCCCCGGCACTGAAGCTTTCTTT CASSDTPGTEAFF
many TRBJ2-3 TRBD2 TRBV4-1 TGCGCCAGCAGCCAAGGTGATAGCGGGGGTCTAAATACGCAGTATTTT CASSQGDSGGLNTQYF
many TRBJ2-2 NA TRBV6-1 TGTGCCAGCAGCCAACCTCAGGCACACCGTCAGGAGCTGTTTTTT CASSQPQAHRQELFF
many TRBJ1-1 NA TRBV3-1 TGTGCCAGCAGCCAACGGGGGAATGAAGCTTTCTTT CASSQRGNEAFF
many TRBJ1-1 NA TRBV3-1 TGTGCCAGCAGCCAAGATGCCGGCACTGAAGCTTTCTTT CASSQDAGTEAFF
many TRBJ2-7 NA TRBV29-1 TGCAGCGTTGAAACAGGACCCACCTACGAGCAGTACTTC CSVETGPTYEQYF
many TRBJ2-7 NA TRBV5-1 TGCGCCAGCAGCTGGTGGGGGGGGACAGGACACTACGAGCAGTACTTC CASSWWGGTGHYEQYF
many TRBJ1-1 TRBD1 TRBV6-1 TGTGCCAGCAGTCCCCTTCGGACAGGTGAAGCTTTCTTT CASSPLRTGEAFF
many TRBJ1-6 NA TRBV2 TGTGCCAGCAGTGAACTAAAAGGGATCATTCGTTCACCCCTCCACTTT CASSELKGIIRSPLHF
many TRBJ2-2 NA TRBV4-2 TGTGCCAGCAGCCAAGGGACGCAAAGGGGGGAGCTGTTTTTT CASSQGTQRGELFF
many TRBJ2-1 TRBD2 TRBV5-1 TGCGCCAGCAGCTTGGTGGAGCGGGGGGGATACAATGAGCAGTTCTTC CASSLVERGGYNEQFF
many TRBJ1-1 NA TRBV20-1 TGCAGTGCTATTGATGACAGAAAGAACACTGAAGCTTTCTTT CSAIDDRKNTEAFF